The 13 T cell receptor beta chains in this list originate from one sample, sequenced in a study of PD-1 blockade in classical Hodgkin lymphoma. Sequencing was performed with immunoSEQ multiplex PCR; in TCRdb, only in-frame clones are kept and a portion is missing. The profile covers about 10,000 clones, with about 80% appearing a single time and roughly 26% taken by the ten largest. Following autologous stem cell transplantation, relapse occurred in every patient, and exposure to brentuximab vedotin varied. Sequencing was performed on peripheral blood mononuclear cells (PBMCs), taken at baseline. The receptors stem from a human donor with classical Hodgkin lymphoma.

The CDR3 here is CASSSLTGASNQPQHF. The CDR3 region has the DNA TGTGCCAGCAGCTCCCTTACAGGGGCCAGCAATCAGCCCCAGCATTTT. The chain couples TRBV11-3 to TRBJ1-5, with 7 bases lining up with TRBD1. V shed 4 bases and J 1 base; nucleotides not matched to a gene: 7. CDR3 length: 16 amino acids. In germline, CDR1 is SGHNT, CDR2 YENEEA.

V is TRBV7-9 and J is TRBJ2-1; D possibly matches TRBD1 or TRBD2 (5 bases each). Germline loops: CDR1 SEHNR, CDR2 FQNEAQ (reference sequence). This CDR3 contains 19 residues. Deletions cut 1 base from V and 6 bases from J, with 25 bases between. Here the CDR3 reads CASSLDKFGTSQTGNEQFF. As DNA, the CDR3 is TGTGCCAGCAGCTTAGATAAATTCGGGACCTCCCAAACCGGCAATGAGCAGTTCTTC.

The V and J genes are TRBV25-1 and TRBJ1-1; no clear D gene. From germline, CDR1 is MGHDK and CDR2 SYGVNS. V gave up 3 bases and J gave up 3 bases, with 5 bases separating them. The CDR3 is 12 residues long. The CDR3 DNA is TGTGCCAGCAGTGACAGCTACACTGAAGCTTTCTTT. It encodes CASSDSYTEAFF.

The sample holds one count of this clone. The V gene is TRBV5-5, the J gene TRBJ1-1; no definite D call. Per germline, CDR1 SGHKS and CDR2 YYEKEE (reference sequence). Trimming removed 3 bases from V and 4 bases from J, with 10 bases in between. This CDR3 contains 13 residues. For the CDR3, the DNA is TGTGCCAGCAGCTGGACGACGGGCACTGAAGCTTTCTTT. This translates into CASSWTTGTEAFF.

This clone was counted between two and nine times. The CDR3 spells CAWSGQSINQPQHF. The CDR3 nucleotides are TGTGCCTGGAGCGGACAGTCTATAAATCAGCCCCAGCATTTT. The chain recombines TRBV30 with TRBJ1-5; tentatively, D is TRBD1 (6 bases). The V gene's germline CDR1 is GTSNPN and CDR2 SVGIG (reference sequence). This CDR3 is built from 14 residues. The V and J ends lost 3 bases and 4 bases respectively, with 13 bases between them.

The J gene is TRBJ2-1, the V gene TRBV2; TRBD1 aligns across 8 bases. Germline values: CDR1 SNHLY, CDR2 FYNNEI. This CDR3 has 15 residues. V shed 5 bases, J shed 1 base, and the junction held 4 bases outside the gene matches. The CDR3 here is CASSLQGVSYNEQFF. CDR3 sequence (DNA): TGTGCCAGCAGTCTACAGGGGGTGTCCTACAATGAGCAGTTCTTC.

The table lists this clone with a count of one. CDR3 protein: CASSLGRGASTDTQYF. The CDR3 region has the DNA TGCGCCAGCAGCTTGGGGAGGGGTGCTAGCACAGATACGCAGTATTTT. The V and J genes are TRBV5-1 and TRBJ2-3; tentatively, D is TRBD2 (6 bases). V gave up 0 bases and J gave up 0 bases, with 11 bases separating them. The CDR3 totals 16 residues. The germline CDR1 and CDR2 sequences are SGHRS and YFSETQ.

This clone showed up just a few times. The CDR3 here is CASSLGGTGGGGTQYF. The DNA of the CDR3 is TGCGCCAGCAGCTTGGGAGGGACAGGGGGCGGAGGTACGCAGTATTTT. The gene calls are TRBV5-1 and TRBJ2-3; 12 bases map to TRBD1. J gave up 8 bases and V 0 bases, and 7 bases lay outside the gene matches. CDR1 is SGHRS, CDR2 YFSETQ, per germline. The CDR3 runs to 16 residues.

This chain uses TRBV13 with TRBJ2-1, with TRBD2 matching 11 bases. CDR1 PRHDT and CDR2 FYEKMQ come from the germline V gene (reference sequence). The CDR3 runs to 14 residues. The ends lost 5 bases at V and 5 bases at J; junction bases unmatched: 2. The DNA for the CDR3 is TGTGCCAGCAGCCCGGGACTAGCGGACAATGAGCAGTTCTTC. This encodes CASSPGLADNEQFF.

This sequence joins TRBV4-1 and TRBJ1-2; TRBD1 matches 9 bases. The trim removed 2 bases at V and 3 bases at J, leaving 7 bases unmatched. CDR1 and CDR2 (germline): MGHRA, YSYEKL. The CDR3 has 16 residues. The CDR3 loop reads CASSQPTGTGYYGYTF. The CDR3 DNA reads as TGCGCCAGCAGCCAACCAACCGGGACAGGGTACTATGGCTACACCTTC.

In nucleotides, the CDR3 is TGTGCCAGCAGCCAAACAGGACCGAATTCACCCCTCCACTTT. It encodes CASSQTGPNSPLHF. The chain employs TRBV6-6 and TRBJ1-6; a possible D gene is TRBD1 (5 bases). CDR3 length: 14 residues. The germline V and J ends were trimmed by 6 bases and 7 bases, with 13 bases remaining between them. Germline CDR1 reads MNHNY; CDR2 reads SVGAGI (reference sequence).

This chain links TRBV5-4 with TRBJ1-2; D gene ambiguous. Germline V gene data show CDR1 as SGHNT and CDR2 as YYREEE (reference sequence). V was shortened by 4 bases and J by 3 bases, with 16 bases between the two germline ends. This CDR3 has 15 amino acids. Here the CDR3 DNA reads TGTGCCAGCAGCCCTCCACACGGGGTTGACTATGGCTACACCTTC. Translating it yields CASSPPHGVDYGYTF.

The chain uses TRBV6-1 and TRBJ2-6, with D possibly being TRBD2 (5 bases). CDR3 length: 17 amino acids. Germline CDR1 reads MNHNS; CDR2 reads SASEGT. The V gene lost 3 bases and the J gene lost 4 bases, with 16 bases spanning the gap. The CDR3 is CASSDDVRVSGANVLTF. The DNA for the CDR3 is TGTGCCAGCAGTGACGACGTGAGGGTTTCGGGGGCCAACGTCCTGACTTTC.